This T cell receptor (beta chain) stems from a study of blood T cell repertoires in COVID-19. Study summary: T cells, B-cell-depleted T cells, or PBMCs provided the cDNA or gDNA that served as material.

Generated by immunoSEQ multiplex PCR, the TCRdb table keeps only in-frame clones and is missing some. The data hold 150,000 to 200,000 clones, with around 82% observed a single time. The CDR3 totals 13 residues. Deletions cut 7 bases from V and 7 bases from J, with 16 bases between. The germline V gene encodes CDR1 MNHEY and CDR2 SVGAGI. Those who participated ranged in age from roughly 18 to 100 years and resided in approximately 23 US areas. Researchers sorted participants into cohorts using their self-reported clinical history. Recovered status in Cohort 3 required two negative PCRs, clearance, or symptom resolution.

This chain joins TRBV6-5 and TRBJ1-2, with D possibly TRBD1 on 5 matching bases. Specimen: PBMCs or T cells enriched from blood (not recorded which). This TCR derives from a man aged 35-49 years who had recovered from COVID-19. The CDR3 nucleotides are TGTGCCAGCACCCCGGGGGGGAGAGGTGGCTACACCTTC. Its protein is CASTPGGRGGYTF.